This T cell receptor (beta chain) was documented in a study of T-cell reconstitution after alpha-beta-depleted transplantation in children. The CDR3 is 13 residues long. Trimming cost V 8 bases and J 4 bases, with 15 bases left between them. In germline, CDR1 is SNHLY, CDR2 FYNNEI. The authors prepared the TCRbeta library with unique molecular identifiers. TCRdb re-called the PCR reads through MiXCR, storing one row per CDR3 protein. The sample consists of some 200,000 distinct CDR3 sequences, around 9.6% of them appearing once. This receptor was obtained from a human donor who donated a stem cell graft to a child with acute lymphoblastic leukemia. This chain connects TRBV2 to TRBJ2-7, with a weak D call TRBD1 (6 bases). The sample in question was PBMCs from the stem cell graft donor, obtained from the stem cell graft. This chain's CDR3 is CASCGQRQYEQYF. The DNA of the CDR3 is TGTGCCAGCTGTGGACAGAGACAATACGAGCAGTACTTC.